This T cell receptor beta chain was captured by sequencing in a study of T cells after yellow fever vaccination. Each CDR3 protein gets one entry after TCRdb re-called the 5' RACE reads with MiXCR. The data hold some 670,000 distinct CDR3 sequences, with about 12% observed a single time. This clonotype appeared a few times. Its antigen is not known. Germline CDR1 reads SGHRS; CDR2 reads YFSETQ. The length of the CDR3 is 13 residues. V was pared by 5 bases and J by 6 bases, with 12 bases between. Study observations and caveats: The CD4 and CD8 compartments had a small share of their clonotypes in common. From the bulk population, abundant clonotypes could contaminate and appear within FACS-sorted repertoires. Weaker in magnitude, the secondary response showed a faster peak on day 5 versus 15. Re-detected after boosting: most primary clones, 96% of CD4 and about 85% of CD8.

This receptor was obtained from a man aged 25 to 45 who received the YFV17D yellow fever vaccine. V and J are TRBV5-1 and TRBJ2-4; the D gene could be TRBD1 or TRBD2 (6 bases each). The material was PBMCs, obtained on the day of the yellow fever booster vaccination. As DNA, the CDR3 is TGCGCCAGCAGGCTGAAGGGGGGAAACATTCAGTACTTC. It yields the protein CASRLKGGNIQYF.